This is a list of T cell receptor beta chains from one sample in a study of regulatory T cells in long-lasting Graves disease. TCRdb ran MiXCR on the multiplex PCR reads and lists one entry per CDR3 protein. The table lists 500,000 or so distinct CDR3 sequences, 16% of them singletons. These same data were also listed under a study on T cells in Graves' hyperthyroidism and ophthalmopathy.

Sequencing used peripheral blood mononuclear cells (PBMCs), obtained at new diagnosis, from a patient treated with antithyroid drugs. These receptor sequences come from a woman aged 35-65 years with Graves disease. Both conserved end residues are part of each CDR3. The D gene is left open where the match is weak.

>.|TRBJ1-1|TRBV5-1
CASKQATMNTEAFF
>.|TRBJ2-7|TRBV2
CASSVTETYEQYF
>TRBD1|TRBJ2-3|TRBV7-9
CASSYGTGTDTQYF
>.|TRBJ2-5|TRBV6-5
CASSYRVRMSETQYF
>TRBD2|TRBJ2-3|TRBV5-1
CASSLATSGYTDTQYF
>TRBD1|TRBJ1-6|TRBV7-8
CASSVPGQGNSPLHF
>.|TRBJ1-2|TRBV4-1
CASSQVDHSGGYTF
>TRBD1|TRBJ1-5|TRBV10-1
CASSEWDRLGQPQHF
>.|TRBJ1-2|TRBV19
CATYATPGRGYTF
>.|TRBJ2-1|TRBV7-2
CASSLAASGHYNEQFF
>.|TRBJ2-2|TRBV6-1
CASRFPSTGELSF
>TRBD1|TRBJ2-2|TRBV3-1
CASSPNWDRDTGELFF
>.|TRBJ2-3|TRBV9
CASSVGSPSTDTQYF
>.|TRBJ1-3|TRBV6-1
CAISPGVPILGNTVYF
>TRBD1|TRBJ1-2|TRBV27
CASSDSGARGTRRAGYTF